A single sample is the source of the 9 T cell receptor beta chains below, sequenced in a study of shared clonotypes between healthy human individuals. The table came from immunoSEQ multiplex PCR; TCRdb's copy has only in-frame clones and leaves some out. This sample carries 2 million to 2.5 million clones, about nine tenths of them seen once, and the ten largest clones take around 0.35%. Material for sequencing was naive CD4+ T cells from PBMCs. Subset given: CD45RA+ positively selected. The source is a man between 18 and 29 years old in good health. Some clones in this sample may be carry-over from other donors' samples.

This clone was seen a few times. This chain connects TRBV28 to TRBJ1-1; TRBD1 is a possible D gene (6 bases). From germline, CDR1 is MDHEN and CDR2 SYDVKM. The germline V and J ends were trimmed by 8 bases and 3 bases, with 13 bases remaining between them. The CDR3 extends over 13 amino acids. The CDR3 bases are TGTGCCAGCGAACAGGGACGGGACACTGAAGCTTTCTTT. It translates to CASEQGRDTEAFF.

The rearrangement links TRBV28 to TRBJ2-2; D is undetermined. The germline CDR1 and CDR2 sequences are MDHEN and SYDVKM. This CDR3 spans 12 amino acids. Trimming pared 0 bases from V and 8 bases from J, leaving 4 bases between. CDR3 protein: CASSLWSGELFF. CDR3 DNA: TGTGCCAGCAGTTTATGGTCGGGGGAGCTGTTTTTT.

The rearrangement links TRBV11-2 to TRBJ2-7, with a tentative D call TRBD1 (6 bases). Germline assignment: CDR1 SGHAT and CDR2 FQNNGV. The CDR3 loop spans 14 amino acids. V was pared by 4 bases and J by 1 base, with 11 bases between. The CDR3 DNA is TGTGCCAGCAGCTCGATAGGACAGTCCTACGAGCAGTACTTC. As protein: CASSSIGQSYEQYF.

The chain recombines TRBV9 with TRBJ1-3; TRBD1 might be the D (5 bases). The ends were cut back, 3 bases at V and 3 bases at J, with 13 bases in the middle. The CDR3 contains 15 residues. The V gene's germline CDR1 is SGDLS and CDR2 YYNGEE. The chain's CDR3 is CASSAMWGFGNTIYF. DNA of the CDR3: TGTGCCAGCAGCGCGATGTGGGGCTTTGGAAACACCATATATTTT. The entire variable domain, with the rest obtained from reference TRBV9 and TRBJ1-3, is as follows: DSGVTQTPKHLITATGQRVTLRCSPRSGDLSVYWYQQSLDQGLQFLIQYYNGEERAKGNILERFSAQQFPDLHSELNLSSLELGDSALYFCASSAMWGFGNTIYFGEGSWLTVV.

The chain recombines TRBV7-9 with TRBJ1-1; possibly TRBD1 for D (5 bases). Looked up from germline, CDR1 is SEHNR and CDR2 is FQNEAQ (reference sequence). Trimming left V 2 bases short and J 4 bases short, with 14 bases between. The CDR3 is made up of 15 amino acids. The CDR3 is CASSLYSGPRTEAFF. The CDR3 DNA reads as TGTGCCAGCAGCTTATACTCGGGGCCTCGCACTGAAGCTTTCTTT.

In regard to this clone: One end of the junction does not line up with germline, which may come from a read error. This chain uses TRBV18 with TRBJ1-1; possibly TRBD1 for D (5 bases). Looked up from germline, CDR1 is KGHSH and CDR2 is LQKENI. The CDR3 covers 15 residues. In DNA form, the CDR3 reads TGTGCCAGCTCACCCAAGGAGGGGATGAATACTGAAGCTTTCTTT. Amino acid sequence: CASSPKEGMNTEAFF. Supplemented by reference TRBV18 and TRBJ1-1, the full variable domain reads NAGVMQNPRHLVRRRGQEARLRCSPMKGHSHVYWYRQLPEEGLKFMVYLQKENIIDESGMPKERFSAEFPKEGPSILRIQQVVRGDSAAYFCASSPKEGMNTEAFFGQGTRLTVV.

The chain links TRBV30 to TRBJ2-7, with TRBD2 matching over 9 bases. The CDR3 contains 14 residues. Germline values: CDR1 GTSNPN, CDR2 SVGIG (reference sequence). V gave up 3 bases and J gave up 3 bases; unmatched junction bases: 6. CDR3 protein: CAWRGSGRGYEQYF. DNA for the CDR3: TGTGCCTGGAGGGGTAGCGGGAGAGGCTACGAGCAGTACTTC.

The chain couples TRBV7-2 to TRBJ2-3; a weak D match, TRBD1 (5 bases). The CDR3 covers 14 residues. V lost 4 bases and J lost 5, with 13 bases in between. CDR1 is SGHTA, CDR2 FQGNSA, per germline. CDR3: CASSSFQGRDTQYF. The CDR3 DNA is TGTGCCAGCAGCTCGTTTCAGGGAAGAGATACGCAGTATTTT.

On this clone itself: The same CDR3 arises from other DNA sequences in this sample as well. This chain uses TRBV18 with TRBJ1-5, with D possibly being TRBD1 (5 bases). V lost 6 bases and J 5 bases, leaving 14 bases between the germline ends. The CDR3 contains 14 residues. Germline V gene lookup returns CDR1 KGHSH and CDR2 LQKENI. This chain's CDR3 is CASSRQGGDQPQHF. DNA of the CDR3: TGTGCCAGCTCTCGTCAGGGAGGCGATCAGCCCCAGCATTTT. Full variable domain (outside the CDR3, taken from reference TRBV18 and TRBJ1-5): NAGVMQNPRHLVRRRGQEARLRCSPMKGHSHVYWYRQLPEEGLKFMVYLQKENIIDESGMPKERFSAEFPKEGPSILRIQQVVRGDSAAYFCASSRQGGDQPQHFGDGTRLSIL.